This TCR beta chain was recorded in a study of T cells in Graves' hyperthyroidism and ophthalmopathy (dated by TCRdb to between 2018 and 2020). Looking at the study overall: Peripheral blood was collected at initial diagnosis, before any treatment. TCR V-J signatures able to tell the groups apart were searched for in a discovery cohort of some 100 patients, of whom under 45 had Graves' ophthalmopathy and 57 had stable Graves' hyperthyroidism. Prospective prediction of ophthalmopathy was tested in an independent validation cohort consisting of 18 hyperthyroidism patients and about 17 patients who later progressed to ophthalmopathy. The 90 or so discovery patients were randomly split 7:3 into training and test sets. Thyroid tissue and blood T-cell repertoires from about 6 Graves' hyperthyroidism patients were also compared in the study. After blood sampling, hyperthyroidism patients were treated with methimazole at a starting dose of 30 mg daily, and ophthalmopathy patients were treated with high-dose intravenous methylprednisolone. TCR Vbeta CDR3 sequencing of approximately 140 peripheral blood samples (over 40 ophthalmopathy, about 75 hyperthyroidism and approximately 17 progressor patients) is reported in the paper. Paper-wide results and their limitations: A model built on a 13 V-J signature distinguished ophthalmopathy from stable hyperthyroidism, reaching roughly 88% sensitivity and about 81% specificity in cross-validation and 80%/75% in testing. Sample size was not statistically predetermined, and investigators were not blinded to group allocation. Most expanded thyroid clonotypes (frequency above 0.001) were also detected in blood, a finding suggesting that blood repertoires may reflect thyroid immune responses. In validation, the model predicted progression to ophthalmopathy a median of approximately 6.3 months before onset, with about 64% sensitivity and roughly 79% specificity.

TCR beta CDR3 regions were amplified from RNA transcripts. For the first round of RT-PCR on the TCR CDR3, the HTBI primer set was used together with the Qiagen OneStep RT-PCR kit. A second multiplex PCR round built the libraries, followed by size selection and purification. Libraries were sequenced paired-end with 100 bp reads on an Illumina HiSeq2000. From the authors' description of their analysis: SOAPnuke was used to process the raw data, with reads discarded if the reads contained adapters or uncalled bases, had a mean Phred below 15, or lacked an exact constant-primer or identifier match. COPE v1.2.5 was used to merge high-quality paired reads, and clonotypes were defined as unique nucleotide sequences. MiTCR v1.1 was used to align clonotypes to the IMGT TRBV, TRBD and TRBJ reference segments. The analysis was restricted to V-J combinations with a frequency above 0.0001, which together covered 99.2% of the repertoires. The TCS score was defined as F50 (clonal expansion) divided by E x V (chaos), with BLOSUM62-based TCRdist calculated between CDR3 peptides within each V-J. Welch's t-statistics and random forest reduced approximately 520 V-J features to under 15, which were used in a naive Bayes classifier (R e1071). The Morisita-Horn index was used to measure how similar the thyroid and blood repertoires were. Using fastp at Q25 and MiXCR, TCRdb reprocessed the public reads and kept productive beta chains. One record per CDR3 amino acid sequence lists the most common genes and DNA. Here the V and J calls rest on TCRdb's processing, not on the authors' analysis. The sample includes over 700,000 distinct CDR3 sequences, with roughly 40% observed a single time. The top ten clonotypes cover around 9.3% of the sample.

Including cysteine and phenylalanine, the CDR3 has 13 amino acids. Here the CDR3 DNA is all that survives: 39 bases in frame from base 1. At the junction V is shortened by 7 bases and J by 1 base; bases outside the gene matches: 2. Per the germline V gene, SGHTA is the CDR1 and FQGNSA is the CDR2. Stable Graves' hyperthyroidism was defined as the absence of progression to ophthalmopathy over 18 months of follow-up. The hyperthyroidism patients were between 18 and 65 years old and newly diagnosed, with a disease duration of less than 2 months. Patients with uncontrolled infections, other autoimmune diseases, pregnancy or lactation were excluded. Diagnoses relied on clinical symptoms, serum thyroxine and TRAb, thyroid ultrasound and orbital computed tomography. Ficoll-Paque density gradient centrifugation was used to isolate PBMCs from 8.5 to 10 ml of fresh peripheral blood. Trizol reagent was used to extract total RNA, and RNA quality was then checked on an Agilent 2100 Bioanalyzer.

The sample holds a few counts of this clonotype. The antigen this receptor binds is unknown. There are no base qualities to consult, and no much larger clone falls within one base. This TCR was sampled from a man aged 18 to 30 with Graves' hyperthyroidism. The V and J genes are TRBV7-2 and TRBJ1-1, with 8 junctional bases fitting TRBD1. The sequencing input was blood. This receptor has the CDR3 CASTGQGNTEAFF. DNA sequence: TGTGCCAGCACCGGACAGGGGAACACTGAAGCTTTCTTT.